One T cell receptor beta chain is described in this entry. Other DNA variants within this sample encode the same CDR3. These data belong to a study of shared clonotypes between healthy human individuals. In germline, CDR1 is GTSNPN, CDR2 SVGIG (reference sequence). Trimming took off 1 base at V and 4 bases at J, with 3 bases between the two ends. The CDR3 consists of 11 residues. The naive CD8 population came from CD45RO-negative cells selected for CCR7, without terminally differentiated effector memory CD45RA+ cells. Clones were read by immunoSEQ multiplex PCR, and TCRdb kept only the in-frame ones, dropping some. The profile covers millions of clones, with about 95% appearing a single time and 0.85% to 1.3% taken by the ten largest.

The chain joins TRBV30 to TRBJ2-3; D not certain. Sequencing was done on a sample of naive CD8+ T cells sorted from blood. The receptor's source is a man between 18 and 35 years old in good health. The CDR3 region is CAWSASDTQYF. Written as DNA, the CDR3 is TGTGCCTGGAGTGCGTCAGATACGCAGTATTTT.